The 25 T cell receptor beta chains below come from one sample, sequenced in a study of cytomegalovirus exposure and HLA in healthy donors. The PCR made use of 60 Vbeta and 13 Jbeta primers. Measured with immunoSEQ multiplex PCR; TCRdb has only the in-frame clones, and not every one. The table includes about 140,000 clones, around 79% detected once. The specimen sequenced was PBMCs. Source of these receptors: a man in his forties or fifties in good health and CMV-seropositive.

CDR3 protein: CASSSSLGLPYEQYF. The DNA of the CDR3 is TGTGCCAGCAGCTCTTCATTGGGACTACCATACGAGCAGTACTTC. The chain employs TRBV7-2 and TRBJ2-7; TRBD2 matches at 7 bases. Germline V lookup: CDR1 SGHTA, CDR2 FQGNSA. CDR3 length: 15 amino acids. V lost 4 bases, J lost 4 bases, and 10 bases stayed unmatched.

The V and J genes are TRBV29-1 and TRBJ2-3; tentatively, D is TRBD2 (5 bases). The CDR3 runs to 12 residues. Trimming removed 6 bases at V and 2 bases at J, with 9 bases between. The germline gives CDR1 SQVTM, CDR2 ANQGSEA. The CDR3 loop is CSVETNTDTQYF. DNA for the CDR3: TGCAGCGTCGAGACTAACACAGATACGCAGTATTTT.

V gene TRBV21-1 combines with J gene TRBJ2-5; TRBD1, the table's D call, lacks a check against the DNA. TRBV21-1 is given as a pseudogene. The CDR3 is made up of 14 amino acids. The CDR3: CASTIQVLGETQYF. As DNA, the CDR3 is TGTGCCAGCACCATACAGGTCCTGGGAGAGACCCAGTACTTC.

This rearrangement joins TRBV6-1 to TRBJ2-7; possible D gene TRBD2, 5 bases. CDR1 MNHNS and CDR2 SASEGT come from the germline V gene. The CDR3 runs 14 residues. Deletions cut 0 bases from V and 6 bases from J, with 12 bases between. The CDR3 protein is CASSEAFGELEQYF. In DNA, the CDR3 is TGTGCCAGCAGTGAAGCGTTCGGGGAGCTCGAGCAGTACTTC.

In the case of this clone: Other DNA sequences from this sample encode an identical CDR3 as well. CDR3 protein: CASSPGRQETQYF. As DNA, the CDR3 is TGTGCCAGCTCCCCTGGCAGGCAAGAGACCCAGTACTTC. This chain connects TRBV18 to TRBJ2-5; D ambiguous. The CDR3 loop spans 13 amino acids. Germline loops: CDR1 KGHSH, CDR2 LQKENI. Trimming took off 6 bases at V and 2 bases at J, with 10 bases between the two ends.

In this sample, this clone turned up once. This chain uses TRBV6-5 with TRBJ2-1; D not resolved. The V end was cut by 0 bases, the J end by 5 bases, with 14 bases between. The germline V gene encodes CDR1 MNHEY and CDR2 SVGAGI. This CDR3 is built from 16 residues. The CDR3 region is CASSYSPREPNNEQFF. Here the CDR3 DNA reads TGTGCCAGCAGTTACTCCCCCCGCGAGCCTAACAATGAGCAGTTCTTC.

The chain is built from TRBV2 and TRBJ2-2; D possibly corresponds to TRBD2 (5 bases). Germline-derived CDR1 and CDR2 are SNHLY and FYNNEI. This CDR3 spans 14 amino acids. The CDR3: CASGVGGYTGELFF. The CDR3 coding sequence is TGTGCTTCGGGTGTAGGCGGGTACACCGGGGAGCTGTTTTTT. The full variable domain, its missing parts supplied by reference TRBV2 and TRBJ2-2, is EPEVTQTPSHQVTQMGQEVILRCVPISNHLYFYWYRQILGQKVEFLVSFYNNEISEKSEIFDDQFSVERPDGSNFTLKIRSTKLEDSAMYFCASGVGGYTGELFFGEGSRLTVL.

The chain employs TRBV2 and TRBJ1-2; weak D call: TRBD1 (6 bases). There are 13 residues in the CDR3. The ends were cut back, 3 bases at V and 7 bases at J, with 12 bases in the middle. From germline, CDR1 is SNHLY and CDR2 FYNNEI. CDR3 sequence reads: CASSERTVFGYTF. CDR3 in DNA: TGTGCCAGCAGTGAGAGGACAGTCTTTGGCTACACCTTC.

This clone was observed a handful of times. This chain joins TRBV10-3 and TRBJ1-2, with 8 bases that match TRBD1. The CDR3 is 18 amino acids. Germline V gives CDR1 ENHRY, CDR2 SYGVKD. V shed 3 bases, J shed 7 bases, and the junction held 19 bases outside the gene matches. CDR3 residues: CAISDPGGERLNYSGYTF. In nucleotides, the CDR3 is TGTGCCATCAGTGACCCAGGGGGCGAGAGACTGAATTATAGTGGCTACACCTTC.

The genes are TRBV28 and TRBJ2-3; the match to TRBD2 covers 9 bases. The CDR3 extends over 16 amino acids. The V gene's germline CDR1 is MDHEN and CDR2 SYDVKM. V was clipped by 6 bases and J by 0 bases; unmatched bases: 7. The CDR3 region is CASSSWTSDSTDTQYF. The CDR3 DNA sequence: TGTGCCAGCAGCTCATGGACTAGCGATAGCACAGATACGCAGTATTTT. The full variable domain, in which reference TRBV28 and TRBJ2-3 provide the parts outside the CDR3, is DVKVTQSSRYLVKRTGEKVFLECVQDMDHENMFWYRQDPGLGLRLIYFSYDVKMKEKGDIPEGYSVSREKKERFSLILESASTNQTSMYLCASSSWTSDSTDTQYFGPGTRLTVL.

This CDR3 is CASSATGTGGREQYF. The CDR3 DNA reads TGTGCCAGCAGCGCGACCGGGACAGGGGGACGCGAGCAGTACTTC. The rearrangement links TRBV9 to TRBJ2-7, with 11 bases matching TRBD1. From germline, CDR1 is SGDLS and CDR2 YYNGEE. This CDR3 spans 15 amino acids. With V trimmed by 3 bases and J by 6 bases, 8 bases remained unmatched. Based on the CDR3 plus reference TRBV9 and TRBJ2-7, the full variable domain is DSGVTQTPKHLITATGQRVTLRCSPRSGDLSVYWYQQSLDQGLQFLIQYYNGEERAKGNILERFSAQQFPDLHSELNLSSLELGDSALYFCASSATGTGGREQYFGPGTRLTVT.

A remark on this clone: Germline and junction disagree at one end, which may indicate a read error. The chain is built from TRBV7-9 and TRBJ2-2; D gene ambiguous. The CDR3 spans 12 residues. CDR1 and CDR2 (germline): SEHNR, FQNEAQ (reference sequence). The CDR3, as DNA: TGTTCCAGCAGCTTAGCATCAGGGGAGCTGTTTTTT. It is translated as CSSSLASGELFF.

This chain connects TRBV2 to TRBJ1-2; 8 nucleotides align to TRBD1. CDR3 size: 14 residues. V lost 6 bases, J lost 7 bases, and 10 bases stayed unmatched. The germline CDR1 and CDR2 sequences are SNHLY and FYNNEI. CDR3 protein: CASSPLQGAFGYTF. The CDR3 coding sequence is TGTGCCAGCAGCCCACTTCAGGGGGCATTTGGCTACACCTTC.

The chain uses TRBV11-2 and TRBJ2-2; 7 nucleotides align to TRBD1. The ends lost 4 bases at V and 4 bases at J; junction bases unmatched: 12. The CDR3 is 17 amino acids. Germline CDR1 and CDR2: SGHAT and FQNNGV. Written as DNA, the CDR3 is TGTGCCAGCAGCTCCCATCTAGGGGACAGCCCCACCGGGGAGCTGTTTTTT. Its translation: CASSSHLGDSPTGELFF.

The rearrangement joins TRBV14 to TRBJ2-2; D unresolved. The CDR3 length is 13 residues. Trimming removed 4 bases at V and 5 bases at J, with 8 bases between. CDR1 is SGHDN, CDR2 FVKESK, per germline. CDR3 residues: CASSPRRTGELFF. The CDR3, as DNA: TGTGCCAGCAGCCCCCGTCGGACCGGGGAGCTGTTTTTT.

This clone was counted a few times. The J gene is TRBJ2-7, the V gene TRBV10-1, with TRBD2 matching 11 bases. CDR3 size: 16 residues. CDR1 WNHNN and CDR2 SYGVQD come from the germline V gene (reference sequence). After removal of 3 bases from V and 0 bases from J, the junction contained 4 bases not matched to a gene. DNA for the CDR3: TGCGCCAGCAGTGATATCGGACTAGCGGGCTCCTACGAGCAGTACTTC. Its translation: CASSDIGLAGSYEQYF.

The chain links TRBV14 to TRBJ1-6; tentatively, D is TRBD1 (5 bases). This CDR3 comprises 14 residues. Germline-derived CDR1 and CDR2 are SGHDN and FVKESK. Trimming shortened V by 0 bases and J by 10 bases, and 10 bases separated the two germline ends. CDR3 amino acids: CASSQDIDSSPLHF. The DNA for the CDR3 is TGTGCCAGCAGCCAAGATATAGACAGCTCACCCCTCCACTTT.

The chain's CDR3 is CASSLDGGPNQPQHF. As DNA, the CDR3 is TGTGCCAGCAGTTTAGACGGGGGGCCCAATCAGCCCCAGCATTTT. V usage is TRBV28 and J usage is TRBJ1-5, with D possibly matching TRBD1 (6 bases). CDR1 and CDR2 from the germline V gene are MDHEN and SYDVKM. The germline V and J ends were trimmed by 2 bases and 3 bases, with 11 bases remaining between them. The CDR3 runs 15 residues.

Turning to this clone: A read error may produce the germline difference seen at one junction end. This chain uses TRBV7-9 with TRBJ1-1; the D gene is possibly TRBD1 (5 bases). The germline V gene has CDR1 SEHNR and CDR2 FQNEAQ (reference sequence). This CDR3 is 13 amino acids long. The CDR3 sequence is CSSSWGGNTEAFF. DNA of the CDR3: TGTTCCAGCAGCTGGGGGGGGAACACTGAAGCTTTCTTT. The full variable domain, completed using reference TRBV7-9 and TRBJ1-1, is DTGVSQNPRHKITKRGQNVTFRCDPISEHNRLYWYRQTLGQGPEFLTYFQNEAQLEKSRLLSDRFSAERPKGSFSTLEIQRTEQGDSAMYLCSSSWGGNTEAFFGQGTRLTVV.

The chain combines TRBV5-1 with TRBJ1-4; 10 bases fit TRBD1. The CDR3 sequence is 16 residues long. Germline-derived CDR1 and CDR2 are SGHRS and YFSETQ. J lost 7 bases, V lost 3 bases, and 9 bases had no gene match. The CDR3 region is CASSWGRQGAGEKLFF. In DNA, the CDR3 is TGCGCCAGCAGCTGGGGACGACAGGGGGCGGGTGAAAAACTGTTTTTT. The entire variable domain, with the rest obtained from reference TRBV5-1 and TRBJ1-4, is as follows: KAGVTQTPRYLIKTRGQQVTLSCSPISGHRSVSWYQQTPGQGLQFLFEYFSETQRNKGNFPGRFSGRQFSNSRSEMNVSTLELGDSALYLCASSWGRQGAGEKLFFGSGTQLSVL.

The J gene is TRBJ2-3, the V gene TRBV27; D uncertain. The CDR3 spans 11 residues. Germline V gives CDR1 MNHEY, CDR2 SMNVEV (reference sequence). V was trimmed by 5 bases and J by 5 bases, leaving 5 bases between them. The CDR3 coding sequence is TGTGCCAGCAGTCTCGGAGATACGCAGTATTTT. The encoded protein is CASSLGDTQYF.

This clone has only one observation. The chain uses TRBV6-1 and TRBJ2-7; the match to TRBD2 covers 8 bases. The CDR3 covers 16 residues. V lost 4 bases and J lost 1; bases outside the gene matches: 9. Germline V gives CDR1 MNHNS, CDR2 SASEGT. The CDR3 DNA sequence: TGTGCCAGCAGTGTCTTAGCGGGGACGAGGTCCTACGAGCAGTACTTC. This codes for CASSVLAGTRSYEQYF.

The chain links TRBV27 to TRBJ2-3; D might be TRBD1 (5 bases). V gave up 3 bases and J gave up 0 bases, with 10 bases separating them. This CDR3 comprises 15 residues. Germline V gene data show CDR1 as MNHEY and CDR2 as SMNVEV (reference sequence). DNA of the CDR3: TGTGCCAGCAGTTTGGGTGGGGCTAGCACAGATACGCAGTATTTT. It codes for CASSLGGASTDTQYF.

The rearrangement links TRBV27 to TRBJ2-1; D possibly corresponds to TRBD2 (5 bases). Trimming stripped 4 bases from V and 3 bases from J, with 16 bases between. This CDR3 contains 16 residues. Germline V gene sequence: CDR1 MNHEY, CDR2 SMNVEV (reference sequence). The CDR3 sequence: CASSYLLAGLYNEQFF. The DNA for the CDR3 is TGTGCCAGCAGTTATCTCTTGGCGGGCCTCTACAATGAGCAGTTCTTC.

A few counts support this clone. CDR3 sequence (DNA): TGCGCCAGCCAGTCGGGGTTACCGGGGCAGTACTTC. Amino acids: CASQSGLPGQYF. V usage is TRBV23-1 and J usage is TRBJ2-7; a weak D match, TRBD2 (5 bases). TRBV23-1 is an open reading frame whose function is uncertain. The CDR3 extends over 12 amino acids. V was shortened by 8 bases and J by 9 bases, with 17 bases between the two germline ends.